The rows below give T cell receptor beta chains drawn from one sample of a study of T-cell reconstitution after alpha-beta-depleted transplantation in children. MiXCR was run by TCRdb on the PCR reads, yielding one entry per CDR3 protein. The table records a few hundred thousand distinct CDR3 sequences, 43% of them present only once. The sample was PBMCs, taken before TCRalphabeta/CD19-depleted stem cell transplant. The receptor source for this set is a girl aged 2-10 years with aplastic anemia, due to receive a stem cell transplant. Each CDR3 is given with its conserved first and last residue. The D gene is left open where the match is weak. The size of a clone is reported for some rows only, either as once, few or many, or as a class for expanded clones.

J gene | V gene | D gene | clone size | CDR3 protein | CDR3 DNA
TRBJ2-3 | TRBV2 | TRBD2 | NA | CASRPSGTSTDTQYF | TGTGCCAGCAGACCGAGCGGGACTAGCACAGATACGCAGTATTTT
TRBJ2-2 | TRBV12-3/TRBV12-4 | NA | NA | CASSFVDTGELFF | TGTGCCAGCAGTTTTGTCGACACCGGGGAGCTGTTTTTT
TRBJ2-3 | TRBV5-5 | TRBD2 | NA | CASSLRASGTDTQYF | TGTGCCAGCAGCTTGAGGGCTAGCGGTACAGATACGCAGTATTTT
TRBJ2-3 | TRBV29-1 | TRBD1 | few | CSAGTASTDTQYF | TGCAGCGCCGGGACAGCTAGCACAGATACGCAGTATTTT
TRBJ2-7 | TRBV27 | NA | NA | CASSRGRADEQYF | TGTGCCAGCAGCAGGGGCAGGGCCGACGAGCAGTACTTC
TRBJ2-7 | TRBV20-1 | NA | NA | CSAHLAENSYEQYF | TGCAGTGCTCATTTGGCTGAAAACTCCTACGAGCAGTACTTC
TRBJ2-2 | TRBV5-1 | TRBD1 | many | CASRMGQINTGELFF | TGCGCCAGCCGTATGGGACAGATCAATACCGGGGAGCTGTTTTTT
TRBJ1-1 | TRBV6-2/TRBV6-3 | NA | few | CASSYSAGWTTEAFF | TGTGCCAGCAGTTACTCGGCAGGGTGGACCACTGAAGCTTTCTTT
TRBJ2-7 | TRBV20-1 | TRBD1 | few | CSARQGHPPYEQYF | TGCAGTGCCCGACAGGGCCACCCACCCTACGAGCAGTACTTC
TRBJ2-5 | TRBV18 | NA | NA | CASSPGGTVGETQYF | TGTGCCAGCTCACCGGGGGGCACCGTCGGGGAGACCCAGTACTTC
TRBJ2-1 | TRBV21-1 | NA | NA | CASSKGNNEQFF | TGTGCCAGCAGCAAAGGGAACAATGAGCAGTTCTTC
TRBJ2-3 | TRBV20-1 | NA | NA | CSARDPPGASADTQYF | TGCAGTGCTAGAGATCCCCCGGGAGCTTCCGCAGATACGCAGTATTTT
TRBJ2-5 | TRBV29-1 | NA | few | CSVEGEGGALVNQETQYF | TGCAGCGTTGAAGGGGAAGGCGGCGCTCTGGTCAACCAAGAGACCCAGTACTTC
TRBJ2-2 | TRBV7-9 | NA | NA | CAGGDSNTGELFF | TGTGCCGGAGGGGACTCGAACACCGGGGAGCTGTTTTTT
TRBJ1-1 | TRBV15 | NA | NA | CATSRDNREKNTEAFF | TGTGCCACCAGCAGAGATAACCGAGAGAAGAACACTGAAGCTTTCTTT
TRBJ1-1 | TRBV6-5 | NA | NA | CASSYSKGGRAFF | TGTGCCAGCAGTTACTCCAAGGGGGGGAGAGCTTTCTTT
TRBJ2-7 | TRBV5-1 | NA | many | CASSPDRLIYEQYF | TGCGCCAGCAGCCCTGACAGGTTAATCTACGAGCAGTACTTC
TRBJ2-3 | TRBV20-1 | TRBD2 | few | CSARTRSGTFTQYF | TGCAGTGCACGGACTAGAAGTGGAACCTTTACGCAGTATTTT
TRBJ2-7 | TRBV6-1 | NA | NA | CASSEITGEVYEQYF | TGTGCCAGCAGTGAAATAACAGGGGAGGTCTACGAGCAGTACTTC
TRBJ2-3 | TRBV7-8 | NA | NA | CASSLGRPPDTQYF | TGTGCCAGCAGCTTAGGACGGCCCCCAGATACGCAGTATTTT
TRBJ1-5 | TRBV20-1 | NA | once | CSARPVNHPQHF | TGCAGTGCTAGGCCGGTTAATCACCCCCAGCATTTT
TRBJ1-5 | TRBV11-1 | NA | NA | CASSLVRSGTPGNKPQHF | TGTGCCAGCAGCTTAGTACGGTCGGGGACACCTGGAAATAAGCCCCAGCATTTT